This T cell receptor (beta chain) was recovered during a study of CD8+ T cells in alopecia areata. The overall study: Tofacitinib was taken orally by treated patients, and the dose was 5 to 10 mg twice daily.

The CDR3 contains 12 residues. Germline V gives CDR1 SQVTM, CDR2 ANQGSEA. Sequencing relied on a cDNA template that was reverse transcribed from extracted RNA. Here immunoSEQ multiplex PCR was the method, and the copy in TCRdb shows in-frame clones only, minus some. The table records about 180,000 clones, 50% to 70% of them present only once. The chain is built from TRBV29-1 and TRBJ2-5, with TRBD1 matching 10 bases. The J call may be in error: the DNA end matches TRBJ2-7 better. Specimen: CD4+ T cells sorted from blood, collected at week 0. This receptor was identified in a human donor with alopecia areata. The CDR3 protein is CSVRQGAYEQYF. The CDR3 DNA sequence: TGCAGCGTCCGACAGGGGGCATACGAGCAGTACTTC.